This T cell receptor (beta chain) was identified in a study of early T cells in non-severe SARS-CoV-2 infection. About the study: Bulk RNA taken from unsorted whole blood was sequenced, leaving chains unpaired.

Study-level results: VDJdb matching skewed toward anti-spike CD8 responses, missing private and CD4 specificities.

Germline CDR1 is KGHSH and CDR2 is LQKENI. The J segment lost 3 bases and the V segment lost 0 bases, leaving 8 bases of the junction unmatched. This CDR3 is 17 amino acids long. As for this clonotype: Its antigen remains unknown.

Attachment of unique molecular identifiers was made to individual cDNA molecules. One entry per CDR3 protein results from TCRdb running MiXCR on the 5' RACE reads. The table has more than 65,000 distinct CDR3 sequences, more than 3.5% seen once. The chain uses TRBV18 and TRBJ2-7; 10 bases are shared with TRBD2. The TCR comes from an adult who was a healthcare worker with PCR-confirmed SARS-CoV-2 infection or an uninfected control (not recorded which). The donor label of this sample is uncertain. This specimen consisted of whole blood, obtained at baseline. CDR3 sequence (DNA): TGTGCCAGCTCACCACCCCTAGCGGGGGTAACGGGCTACGAGCAGTACTTC. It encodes CASSPPLAGVTGYEQYF.